The next 5 T cell receptor beta chains were all read from a single sample in a study of cytomegalovirus exposure and HLA in healthy donors. The PCR ran on 60 Vbeta and 13 Jbeta primers. Sequencing used immunoSEQ multiplex PCR; TCRdb keeps in-frame clones, though not all of them. The sample has about 120,000 clones, roughly 78% seen once. The sequencing input was PBMCs. Receptor source: a male donor in good health and CMV-seronegative.

The CDR3 is CASSIRTGGGEKLFF. As DNA, the CDR3 is TGTGCCAGCAGCATACGGACGGGGGGAGGAGAAAAACTGTTTTTT. The genes are TRBV9 and TRBJ1-4; TRBD1 is a possible D gene (5 bases). Trimming shortened V by 4 bases and J by 8 bases, and 18 bases separated the two germline ends. Germline V lookup: CDR1 SGDLS, CDR2 YYNGEE. The CDR3 consists of 15 residues.

This chain joins TRBV2 and TRBJ2-3; 15 bases line up with TRBD2. Germline V gene data show CDR1 as SNHLY and CDR2 as FYNNEI. The CDR3 length is 16 residues. V gave up 4 bases and J gave up 2 bases; unmatched junction bases: 1. CDR3 protein: CASSGTSGGVTDTQYF. In DNA form, the CDR3 reads TGTGCCAGCAGTGGGACTAGCGGGGGGGTCACAGATACGCAGTATTTT.

The chain is built from TRBV14 and TRBJ2-1, with D possibly TRBD2 on 5 matching bases. The CDR3 extends over 15 amino acids. The V end was cut by 1 base, the J end by 7 bases, with 14 bases between. Germline loops: CDR1 SGHDN, CDR2 FVKESK. As DNA, the CDR3 is TGTGCCAGCAGCCAAGCTAGGTTCCGAGGGAATGAGCAGTTCTTC. Its protein is CASSQARFRGNEQFF.

This chain joins TRBV7-9 and TRBJ1-2, with D maybe TRBD1 (6 bases). The length of the CDR3 is 14 residues. CDR1 and CDR2 (germline): SEHNR, FQNEAQ (reference sequence). Trimming pared 5 bases from V and 6 bases from J, leaving 16 bases between. CDR3 loop: CASSHEAGAHGYTF. DNA of the CDR3: TGTGCCAGCAGCCACGAGGCGGGGGCCCATGGCTACACCTTC.

The chain joins TRBV27 to TRBJ2-7; possibly TRBD1 for D (6 bases). In germline, CDR1 is MNHEY, CDR2 SMNVEV (reference sequence). Trimming took 6 bases from V and 5 from J, leaving 14 bases between them. CDR3 length equals 13 residues. CDR3 coding DNA: TGTGCCAGCAGATGGGGGCGTGGAGACGAGCAGTACTTC. Translation gives CASRWGRGDEQYF.